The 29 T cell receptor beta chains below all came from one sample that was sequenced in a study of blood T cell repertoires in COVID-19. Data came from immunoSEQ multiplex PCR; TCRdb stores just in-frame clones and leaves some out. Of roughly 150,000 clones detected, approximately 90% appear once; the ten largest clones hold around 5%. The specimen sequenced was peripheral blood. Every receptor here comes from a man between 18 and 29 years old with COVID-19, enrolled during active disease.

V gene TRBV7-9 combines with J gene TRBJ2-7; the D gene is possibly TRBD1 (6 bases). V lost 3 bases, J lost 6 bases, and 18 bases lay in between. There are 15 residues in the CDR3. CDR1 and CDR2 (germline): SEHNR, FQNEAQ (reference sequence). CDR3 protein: CASSLVRGWVGEQYF. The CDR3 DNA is TGTGCCAGCAGCTTGGTCAGGGGTTGGGTAGGCGAGCAGTACTTC.

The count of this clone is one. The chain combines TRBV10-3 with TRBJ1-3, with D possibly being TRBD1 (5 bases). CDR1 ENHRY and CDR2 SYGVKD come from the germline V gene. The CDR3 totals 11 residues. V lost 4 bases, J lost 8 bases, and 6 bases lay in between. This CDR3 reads CAISGGDTIYF. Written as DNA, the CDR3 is TGTGCCATCAGTGGGGGCGACACCATATATTTT.

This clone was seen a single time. As DNA, the CDR3 is TGTGCCAGCAGTTTTGGCAGCGGCTTTGAGCAGTTCTTC. It encodes CASSFGSGFEQFF. The chain couples TRBV27 to TRBJ2-1, with D tentatively TRBD2 (5 bases). The V end lost 3 bases, the J end lost 9 bases, and 12 bases lay between the germline ends. This CDR3 has 13 residues. The germline gives CDR1 MNHEY, CDR2 SMNVEV (reference sequence).

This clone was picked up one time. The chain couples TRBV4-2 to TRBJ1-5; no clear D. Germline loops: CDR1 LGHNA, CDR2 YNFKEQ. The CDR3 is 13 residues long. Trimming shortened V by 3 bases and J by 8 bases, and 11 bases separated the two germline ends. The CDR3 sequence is CASSHTGQKPQHF. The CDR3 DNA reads TGTGCCAGCAGCCATACGGGTCAGAAGCCCCAGCATTTT.

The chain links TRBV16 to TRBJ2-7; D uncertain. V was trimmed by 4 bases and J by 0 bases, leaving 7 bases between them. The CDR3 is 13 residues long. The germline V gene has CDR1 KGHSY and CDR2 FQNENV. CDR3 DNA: TGTGCCAGCAGCCCTTGGGCCTCCTACGAGCAGTACTTC. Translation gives CASSPWASYEQYF.

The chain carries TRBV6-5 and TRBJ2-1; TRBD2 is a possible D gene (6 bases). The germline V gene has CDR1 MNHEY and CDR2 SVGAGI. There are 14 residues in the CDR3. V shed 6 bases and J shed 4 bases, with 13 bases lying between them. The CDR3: CASRGGLSYNEQFF. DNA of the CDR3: TGTGCCAGCAGGGGGGGACTTTCATACAATGAGCAGTTCTTC.

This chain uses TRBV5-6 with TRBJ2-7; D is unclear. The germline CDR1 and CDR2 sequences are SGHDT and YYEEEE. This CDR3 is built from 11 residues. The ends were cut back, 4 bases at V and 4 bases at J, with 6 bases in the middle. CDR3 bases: TGTGCCAGCAGCATACGGTACGAGCAGTACTTC. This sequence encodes CASSIRYEQYF.

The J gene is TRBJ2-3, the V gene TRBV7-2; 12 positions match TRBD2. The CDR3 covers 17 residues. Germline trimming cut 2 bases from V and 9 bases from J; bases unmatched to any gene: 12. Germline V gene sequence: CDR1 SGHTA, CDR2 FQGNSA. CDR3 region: CASSLRVLAGGPETQYF. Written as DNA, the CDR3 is TGTGCCAGCAGCTTAAGGGTTCTAGCGGGAGGGCCGGAAACGCAGTATTTT.

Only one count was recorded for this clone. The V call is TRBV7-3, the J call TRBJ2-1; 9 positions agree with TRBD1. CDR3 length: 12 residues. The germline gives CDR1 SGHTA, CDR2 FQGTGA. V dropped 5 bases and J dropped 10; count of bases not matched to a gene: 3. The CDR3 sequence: CASSLGTGEQFF. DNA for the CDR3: TGTGCCAGCAGCCTTGGGACAGGGGAGCAGTTCTTC.

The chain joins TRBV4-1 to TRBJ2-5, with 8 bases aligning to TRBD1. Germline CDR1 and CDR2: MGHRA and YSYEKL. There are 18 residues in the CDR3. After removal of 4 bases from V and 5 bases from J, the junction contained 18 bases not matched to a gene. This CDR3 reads CASSRESRGRGRGETQYF. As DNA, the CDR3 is TGCGCCAGCAGCCGAGAAAGTCGGGGCAGGGGGCGAGGGGAGACCCAGTACTTC.

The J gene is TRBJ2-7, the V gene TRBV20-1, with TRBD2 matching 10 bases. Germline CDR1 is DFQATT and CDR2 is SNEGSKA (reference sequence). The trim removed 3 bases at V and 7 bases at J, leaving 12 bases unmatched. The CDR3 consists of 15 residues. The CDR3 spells CSASGPAGGSLEQYF. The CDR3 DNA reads TGCAGTGCTAGTGGCCCAGCGGGAGGGTCCCTGGAGCAGTACTTC.

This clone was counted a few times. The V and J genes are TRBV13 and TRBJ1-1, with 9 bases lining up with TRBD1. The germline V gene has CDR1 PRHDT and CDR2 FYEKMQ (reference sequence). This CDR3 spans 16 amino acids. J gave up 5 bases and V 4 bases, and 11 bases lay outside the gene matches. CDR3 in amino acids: CASSSTGRTGETEAFF. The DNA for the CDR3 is TGTGCCAGCAGCTCAACGGGCCGGACAGGGGAGACTGAAGCTTTCTTT.

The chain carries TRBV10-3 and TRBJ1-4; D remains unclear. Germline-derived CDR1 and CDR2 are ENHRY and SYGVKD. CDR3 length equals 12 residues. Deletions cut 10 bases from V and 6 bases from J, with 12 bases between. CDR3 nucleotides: TGTGCCACGACTTCATCGGATGAAAAACTGTTTTTT. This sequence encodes CATTSSDEKLFF.

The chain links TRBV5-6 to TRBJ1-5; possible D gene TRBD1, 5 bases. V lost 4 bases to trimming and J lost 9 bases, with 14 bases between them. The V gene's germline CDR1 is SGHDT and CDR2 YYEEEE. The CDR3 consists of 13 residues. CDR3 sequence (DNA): TGTGCCAGCAGCCCGGGGGTAGGGCGGCCCCAGCATTTT. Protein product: CASSPGVGRPQHF.

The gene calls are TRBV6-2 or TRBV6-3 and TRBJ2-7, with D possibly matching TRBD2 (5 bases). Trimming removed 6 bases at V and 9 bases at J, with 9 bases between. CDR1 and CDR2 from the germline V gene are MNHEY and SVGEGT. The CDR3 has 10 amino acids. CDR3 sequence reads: CASSAGLQYF. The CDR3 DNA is TGTGCCAGCAGCGCGGGTTTGCAGTACTTC.

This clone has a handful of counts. The CDR3 is CASSQTGSNEKLFF. For the CDR3, the DNA is TGCGCCAGCAGCCAGACAGGGTCTAATGAAAAACTGTTTTTT. The chain joins TRBV4-1 to TRBJ1-4; 7 bases match TRBD1. Germline V CDR1 and CDR2: MGHRA, YSYEKL. The CDR3 has 14 amino acids. J was trimmed by 3 bases and V by 3 bases; bases with no gene match: 1.

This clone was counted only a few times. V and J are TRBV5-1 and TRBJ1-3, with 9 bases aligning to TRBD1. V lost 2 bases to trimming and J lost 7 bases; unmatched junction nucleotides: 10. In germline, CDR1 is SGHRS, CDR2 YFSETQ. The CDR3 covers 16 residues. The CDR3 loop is CASSFSTGGQWNTIYF. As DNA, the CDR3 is TGCGCCAGCAGCTTTTCCACAGGGGGCCAGTGGAACACCATATATTTT.

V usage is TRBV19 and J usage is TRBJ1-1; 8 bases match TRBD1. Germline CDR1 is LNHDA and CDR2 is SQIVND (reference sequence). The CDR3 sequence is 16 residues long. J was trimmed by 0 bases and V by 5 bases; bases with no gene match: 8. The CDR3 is CASSLQGGQMNTEAFF. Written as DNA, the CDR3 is TGTGCCAGTAGTCTACAGGGGGGGCAGATGAACACTGAAGCTTTCTTT.

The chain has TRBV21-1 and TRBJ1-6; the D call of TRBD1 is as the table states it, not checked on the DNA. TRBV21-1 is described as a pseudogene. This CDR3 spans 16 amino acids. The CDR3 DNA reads TGTGCCAGCAGCAAAACCCCGGGACAGGGGAAATCACCCCTCCACTTT. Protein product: CASSKTPGQGKSPLHF.

CDR3 region: CASSTLGGGRNTGELFF. Here the CDR3 DNA reads TGTGCCAGTAGTACCCTCGGCGGGGGCAGGAACACCGGGGAGCTGTTTTTT. This chain links TRBV19 with TRBJ2-2, with TRBD2 as a possible D gene (7 bases). The germline CDR1 and CDR2 sequences are LNHDA and SQIVND (reference sequence). V lost 4 bases and J lost 1, with 16 bases in between. The CDR3 loop spans 17 amino acids.

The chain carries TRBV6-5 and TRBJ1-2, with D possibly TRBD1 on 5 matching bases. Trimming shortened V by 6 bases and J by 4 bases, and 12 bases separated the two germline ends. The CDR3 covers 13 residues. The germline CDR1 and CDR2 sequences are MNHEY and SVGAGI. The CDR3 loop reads CASSQGVAYGYTF. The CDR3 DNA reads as TGTGCCAGCAGCCAAGGGGTGGCCTATGGCTACACCTTC.

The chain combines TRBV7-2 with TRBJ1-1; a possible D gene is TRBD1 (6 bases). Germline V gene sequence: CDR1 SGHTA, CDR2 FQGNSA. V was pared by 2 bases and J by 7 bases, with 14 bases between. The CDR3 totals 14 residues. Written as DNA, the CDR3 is TGTGCCAGCAGCTTATTCCAGGGGAGAAATGAAGCTTTCTTT. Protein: CASSLFQGRNEAFF. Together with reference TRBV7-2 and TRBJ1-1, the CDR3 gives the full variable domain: GAGVSQSPSNKVTEKGKDVELRCDPISGHTALYWYRQSLGQGLEFLIYFQGNSAPDKSGLPSDRFSAERTGGSVSTLTIQRTQQEDSAVYLCASSLFQGRNEAFFGQGTRLTVV.

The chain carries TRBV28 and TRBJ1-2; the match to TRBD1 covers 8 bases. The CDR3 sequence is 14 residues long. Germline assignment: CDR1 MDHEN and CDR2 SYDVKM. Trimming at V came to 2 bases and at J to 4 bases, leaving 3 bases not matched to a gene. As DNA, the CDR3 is TGTGCCAGCAGTTTAGCAGGGGGCACCTATGGCTACACCTTC. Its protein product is CASSLAGGTYGYTF.

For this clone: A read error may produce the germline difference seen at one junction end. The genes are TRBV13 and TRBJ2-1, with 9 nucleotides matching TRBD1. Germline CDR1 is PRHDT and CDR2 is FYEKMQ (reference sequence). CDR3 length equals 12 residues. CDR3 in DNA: TGCTCACAGGGGGCCTCCTACAATGAGCAGTTCTTC. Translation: CSQGASYNEQFF.

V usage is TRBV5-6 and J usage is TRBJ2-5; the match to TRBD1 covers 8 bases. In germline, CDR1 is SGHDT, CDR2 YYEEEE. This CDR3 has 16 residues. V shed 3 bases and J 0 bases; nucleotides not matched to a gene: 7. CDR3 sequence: CASSYLRDRYQETQYF. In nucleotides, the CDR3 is TGTGCCAGCAGCTACCTGAGGGACAGGTACCAAGAGACCCAGTACTTC.

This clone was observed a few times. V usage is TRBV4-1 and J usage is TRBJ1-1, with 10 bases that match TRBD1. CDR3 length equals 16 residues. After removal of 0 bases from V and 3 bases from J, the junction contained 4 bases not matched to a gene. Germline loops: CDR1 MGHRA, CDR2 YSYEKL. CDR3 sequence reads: CASSQDGTGVHTEAFF. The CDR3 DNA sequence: TGCGCCAGCAGCCAAGATGGGACAGGGGTTCACACTGAAGCTTTCTTT.

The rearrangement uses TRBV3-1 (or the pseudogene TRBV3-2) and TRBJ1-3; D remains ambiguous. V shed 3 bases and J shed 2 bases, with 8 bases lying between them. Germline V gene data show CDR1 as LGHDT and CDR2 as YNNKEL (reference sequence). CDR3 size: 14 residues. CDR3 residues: CASSQNGPGNTIYF. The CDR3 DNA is TGTGCCAGCAGCCAGAACGGTCCTGGAAACACCATATATTTT.

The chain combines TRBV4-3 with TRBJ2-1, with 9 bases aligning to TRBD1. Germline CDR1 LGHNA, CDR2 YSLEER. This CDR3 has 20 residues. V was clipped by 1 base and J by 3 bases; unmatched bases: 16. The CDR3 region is CASSQGHVLSGQGNYNEQFF. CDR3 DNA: TGCGCCAGCAGCCAAGGACACGTCCTTTCGGGACAGGGAAACTACAATGAGCAGTTCTTC.

CDR3 sequence reads: CASSPLRGAGDTQYF. CDR3 sequence (DNA): TGTGCCAGCTCACCCTTACGGGGGGCAGGAGATACGCAGTATTTT. This chain links TRBV18 with TRBJ2-3; a possible D gene is TRBD2 (7 bases). The V and J ends lost 3 bases and 5 bases respectively, with 15 bases between them. The CDR3 totals 15 residues. In germline, CDR1 is KGHSH, CDR2 LQKENI. The entire variable domain, with the rest obtained from reference TRBV18 and TRBJ2-3, is as follows: NAGVMQNPRHLVRRRGQEARLRCSPMKGHSHVYWYRQLPEEGLKFMVYLQKENIIDESGMPKERFSAEFPKEGPSILRIQQVVRGDSAAYFCASSPLRGAGDTQYFGPGTRLTVL.